The 14 T cell receptor beta chains reported below all come from one sample, sequenced in a study of blood T cells in healthy people across ages (dated by TCRdb to 2013 to 2016). The protocol used for the library was 5' RACE. A second PCR of roughly 7 to 12 cycles was run with a J-beta primer mix and a sample-barcoded 5' primer. TCRdb handled the public reads itself, with Q25 trimming in fastp and clone calling in MiXCR, and kept productive beta chains. Records with the same CDR3 protein are collapsed into one entry carrying the most frequent genes and DNA. This sample lists fewer than 2 million distinct CDR3 sequences; 30% to 40% were detected once. Under 25% of the sample is held by the ten biggest clonotypes. The specimen sequenced was blood. The receptors originated from a human donor in good health.

The table lists this clonotype with a few counts. In nucleotides, the CDR3 is TGCAGCGTTGAAGTGTGGGACTATGGCTACACCTTC. Translating it yields CSVEVWDYGYTF. The chain joins TRBV29-1 to TRBJ1-2; the D is unclear. The V gene's germline CDR1 is SQVTM and CDR2 ANQGSEA. V was trimmed by 1 base and J by 3 bases, leaving 6 bases between them. This CDR3 is built from 12 residues.

This clonotype was counted only a few times. The chain employs TRBV28 and TRBJ2-2; TRBD1 might be the D (7 bases). CDR1 and CDR2 from the germline V gene are MDHEN and SYDVKM. V lost 8 bases and J 1 base, leaving 14 bases between the germline ends. The CDR3 has 15 amino acids. CDR3 protein: CASLYRGLNTGELFF. The CDR3 DNA sequence: TGTGCCAGCTTATACAGGGGACTGAACACCGGGGAGCTGTTTTTT.

This clonotype was counted only a few times. This chain uses TRBV6-5 with TRBJ1-4, with TRBD1 identical over 7 bases. The CDR3 has 16 amino acids. V lost 2 bases to trimming and J lost 8 bases; unmatched junction nucleotides: 11. Germline loops: CDR1 MNHEY, CDR2 SVGAGI. The DNA for the CDR3 is TGTGCCAGCAGTTACCCGACGACAGGGTATAGGGAAAAACTGTTTTTT. This encodes CASSYPTTGYREKLFF.

This chain links TRBV27 with TRBJ1-1, with 7 bases matching TRBD1. The CDR3 covers 14 residues. Germline trimming cut 2 bases from V and 5 bases from J; bases unmatched to any gene: 5. Germline CDR1 reads MNHEY; CDR2 reads SMNVEV (reference sequence). For the CDR3, the DNA is TGTGCCAGCAGTTTAATCAGGGGGTCGACTGAAGCTTTCTTT. Its protein is CASSLIRGSTEAFF.

The table lists this clonotype with a count of one. The chain is built from TRBV12-3 or TRBV12-4 and TRBJ1-2; weak D call: TRBD1 (5 bases). V lost 4 bases and J lost 6, with 15 bases in between. CDR3 length: 14 residues. The CDR3 sequence: CASSYGGTAHGYTF. CDR3 sequence (DNA): TGTGCCAGCAGTTACGGTGGGACGGCTCATGGCTACACCTTC.

The chain recombines TRBV27 with TRBJ1-1; TRBD1 is a possible D gene (6 bases). Germline V gene lookup returns CDR1 MNHEY and CDR2 SMNVEV (reference sequence). The ends were cut back, 3 bases at V and 3 bases at J, with 20 bases in the middle. The CDR3 length is 17 residues. CDR3 region: CASSFSSRGGMDTEAFF. In DNA form, the CDR3 reads TGTGCCAGCAGTTTTTCGTCCAGGGGAGGAATGGACACTGAAGCTTTCTTT.

The chain couples TRBV7-2 to TRBJ1-5; maybe TRBD1 (5 bases). Germline V CDR1 and CDR2: SGHTA, FQGNSA. CDR3 length equals 14 residues. The V end was cut by 5 bases, the J end by 6 bases, with 14 bases between. The CDR3 sequence is CASSREGWVQPQHF. CDR3 DNA sequence: TGTGCCAGCAGCCGGGAGGGGTGGGTTCAGCCCCAGCATTTT.

This clonotype was detected once. CDR3 nucleotides: TGTGCCAGCAGCTCGCTCCGACCAGCGTTGAGAGAGCAGTACTTC. Amino acid sequence: CASSSLRPALREQYF. The gene calls are TRBV7-8 and TRBJ2-4; no clear D gene. This CDR3 is built from 15 residues. Germline assignment: CDR1 SGHVS and CDR2 FQNEAQ. The V gene lost 4 bases and the J gene lost 13 bases, with 23 bases spanning the gap.

This rearrangement joins TRBV20-1 to TRBJ2-5; TRBD2 matches 10 bases. The CDR3 is 14 amino acids. V lost 5 bases to trimming and J lost 5 bases; unmatched junction nucleotides: 8. The germline gives CDR1 DFQATT, CDR2 SNEGSKA (reference sequence). CDR3 nucleotides: TGCAGTGCTCAAGGACTAGCGGTGGTTGAGACCCAGTACTTC. It codes for CSAQGLAVVETQYF.

This clonotype occurred a few times. The chain recombines TRBV7-2 with TRBJ1-1; D is unclear. This CDR3 has 15 amino acids. Deletions cut 2 bases from V and 1 base from J, with 11 bases between. Germline V gives CDR1 SGHTA, CDR2 FQGNSA. The CDR3 reads CASSLSFGPNTEAFF. The DNA of the CDR3 is TGTGCCAGCAGCTTATCTTTCGGCCCGAACACTGAAGCTTTCTTT.

In its sample, this clonotype was seen a few times. The chain is built from TRBV28 and TRBJ2-4; D is possibly TRBD2 (5 bases). The J call may not be correct, given that the DNA end is closer to TRBJ2-7. Germline lookup yields CDR1 MDHEN and CDR2 SYDVKM. The CDR3 is 14 amino acids. CDR3 amino acids: CASSPTRDFGEQYF. The CDR3 DNA follows: TGTGCCAGCAGTCCTACCCGGGATTTTGGCGAGCAGTACTTC.

V and J are TRBV2 and TRBJ2-7; D remains unclear. The CDR3 is 13 residues long. Germline CDR1 reads SNHLY; CDR2 reads FYNNEI. V was pared by 7 bases and J by 2 bases, with 12 bases between. The CDR3 region has the DNA TGTGCCAGCAAAGATGCGGAACCCTACGAGCAGTACTTC. It is translated as CASKDAEPYEQYF.

On this clonotype: Germline and junction disagree at one end, which may indicate a read error. The rearrangement links TRBV24-1 to TRBJ2-7; tentatively, D is TRBD1 (5 bases). Germline V gene sequence: CDR1 KGHDR, CDR2 SFDVKD. This CDR3 has 13 residues. In nucleotides, the CDR3 is TGTGCTACCAGTGGAGACAGCTACTACGAGCAGTACTTC. It codes for CATSGDSYYEQYF.

The chain combines TRBV12-3 or TRBV12-4 with TRBJ2-7, with a tentative D call TRBD1 (6 bases). V gave up 3 bases and J gave up 7 bases, with 13 bases separating them. The CDR3 covers 13 residues. The CDR3 here is CASSFQGPREQYF. The CDR3 DNA sequence: TGTGCCAGCAGTTTCCAGGGGCCTAGAGAGCAGTACTTC.